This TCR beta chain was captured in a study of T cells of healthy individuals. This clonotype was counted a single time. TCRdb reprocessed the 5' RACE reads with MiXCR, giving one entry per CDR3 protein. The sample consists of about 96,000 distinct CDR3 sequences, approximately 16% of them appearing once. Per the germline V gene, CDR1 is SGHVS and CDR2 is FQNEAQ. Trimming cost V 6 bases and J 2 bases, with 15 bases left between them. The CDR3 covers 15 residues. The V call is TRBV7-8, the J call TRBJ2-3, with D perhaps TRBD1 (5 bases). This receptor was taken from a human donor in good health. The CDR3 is CASSGAIPNTDTQYF. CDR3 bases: TGTGCCAGCAGTGGGGCGATCCCTAACACAGATACGCAGTATTTT.